Following are 18 T cell receptor beta chains from one sample sequenced in a study of shared clonotypes between healthy human individuals. TCRdb's table, derived via immunoSEQ multiplex PCR, lists solely in-frame clones and lacks some. The sample has approximately 940,000 clones; roughly 72% are singletons. What was sequenced was memory CD4+ T cells sorted from blood. Subset: CD45RA-negative fraction. All receptors derive from a man between 18 and 29 years old in good health.

A word on this clone: This may arise from a read error, as a much more abundant clone is one base away. This chain uses TRBV11-3 with TRBJ1-1, with TRBD1 identical over 7 bases. Germline CDR1 is SGHNT and CDR2 is YENEEA. CDR3 length: 14 amino acids. V shed 5 bases, J shed 1 base, and the junction held 4 bases outside the gene matches. The CDR3 region has the DNA TGTGCCAGCAGCATCCGACAGGGGAACACTGAAGCTTTCTTT. Its translation: CASSIRQGNTEAFF.

The chain has TRBV7-8 and TRBJ1-5; D remains unclear. The CDR3 has 15 amino acids. Germline CDR1 and CDR2: SGHVS and FQNEAQ. The V end was cut by 5 bases, the J end by 1 base, with 12 bases between. The CDR3 sequence is CASSRGAASNQPQHF. The CDR3 coding sequence is TGTGCCAGCAGCCGAGGTGCGGCCAGCAATCAGCCCCAGCATTTT. The variable domain in full, completed from reference TRBV7-8 and TRBJ1-5, reads GAGVSQSPRYKVAKRGQDVALRCDPISGHVSLFWYQQALGQGPEFLTYFQNEAQLDKSGLPSDRFFAERPEGSVSTLKIQRTQQEDSAVYLCASSRGAASNQPQHFGDGTRLSIL.

This clone was counted ten times or more. The J gene is TRBJ2-3, the V gene TRBV7-9; D possibly uses TRBD1 or TRBD2 (5 bases each). Germline assignment: CDR1 SEHNR and CDR2 FQNEAQ (reference sequence). V lost 5 bases to trimming and J lost 4 bases, with 22 bases between them. CDR3 length: 17 amino acids. The CDR3 DNA reads TGTGCCAGCAGCCGTGATCCGGGGCCAAACTCGGCAGATACGCAGTATTTT. Translating it yields CASSRDPGPNSADTQYF.

This chain uses TRBV7-3 with TRBJ2-7; 9 bases map to TRBD1. The CDR3 contains 16 residues. V lost 2 bases and J lost 2; bases outside the gene matches: 7. The germline V gene has CDR1 SGHTA and CDR2 FQGTGA. The CDR3 here is CASSLLDRGLTYEQYF. CDR3 sequence (DNA): TGTGCCAGCAGCTTACTGGACAGGGGCTTGACCTACGAGCAGTACTTC.

The chain recombines TRBV7-2 with TRBJ1-4; 7 positions agree with TRBD1. Germline CDR1 reads SGHTA; CDR2 reads FQGNSA. This CDR3 is 15 amino acids long. J gave up 7 bases and V 2 bases, and 7 bases lay outside the gene matches. CDR3 nucleotides: TGTGCCAGCAGCTTAATGGCAGGGGGAGGTGAAAAACTGTTTTTT. As protein: CASSLMAGGGEKLFF.

The chain employs TRBV29-1 and TRBJ1-1; TRBD1 aligns across 8 bases. Germline loops: CDR1 SQVTM, CDR2 ANQGSEA. The J segment lost 1 base and the V segment lost 6 bases, leaving 4 bases of the junction unmatched. CDR3 length equals 13 residues. The DNA of the CDR3 is TGCAGCGTGGGGACAGGTAGGAACACTGAAGCTTTCTTT. Encoded protein: CSVGTGRNTEAFF. The whole variable domain, filled in from reference TRBV29-1 and TRBJ1-1, reads SAVISQKPSRDICQRGTSLTIQCQVDSQVTMMFWYRQQPGQSLTLIATANQGSEATYESGFVIDKFPISRPNLTFSTLTVSNMSPEDSSIYLCSVGTGRNTEAFFGQGTRLTVV.

This clone has just a few counts. The rearrangement uses TRBV15 and TRBJ1-1; weak D call: TRBD1 (6 bases). CDR1 LNHNV and CDR2 YYDKDF come from the germline V gene (reference sequence). Trimming shortened V by 4 bases and J by 5 bases, and 11 bases separated the two germline ends. This CDR3 is built from 13 residues. The CDR3 is CATSKIQGTEAFF. The CDR3 DNA reads TGTGCCACCAGCAAAATCCAGGGGACTGAAGCTTTCTTT.

The genes are TRBV9 and TRBJ2-7, with D tentatively TRBD2 (5 bases). The V end lost 3 bases, the J end lost 2 bases, and 18 bases lay between the germline ends. Germline lookup yields CDR1 SGDLS and CDR2 YYNGEE. CDR3 length: 16 amino acids. The CDR3 nucleotides are TGTGCCAGCAGCGGTCGAGGAGGCGCGCTGGCCTACGAGCAGTACTTC. This encodes CASSGRGGALAYEQYF.

The chain employs TRBV21-1 and TRBJ1-4; no DNA check was done on the table's D call, TRBD1. TRBV21-1 is a pseudogene locus. CDR3 size: 14 residues. This chain's CDR3 is CASGAPGANEKLFF. DNA of the CDR3: TGTGCCAGCGGGGCCCCTGGAGCTAATGAAAAACTGTTTTTT.

The V gene is TRBV7-2, the J gene TRBJ1-1, with unresolved D. CDR3 size: 14 residues. Looked up from germline, CDR1 is SGHTA and CDR2 is FQGNSA. Trimming shortened V by 6 bases and J by 1 base, and 12 bases separated the two germline ends. CDR3 in DNA: TGTGCCAGCAGTTCCACCCTGGGGAACACTGAAGCTTTCTTT. Translation: CASSSTLGNTEAFF.

The rearrangement links TRBV5-6 to TRBJ1-5; TRBD1 is a possible D gene (5 bases). Germline V lookup: CDR1 SGHDT, CDR2 YYEEEE. V gave up 0 bases and J gave up 7 bases, with 14 bases separating them. This CDR3 region has 15 residues. The CDR3, as DNA: TGTGCCAGCAGCTTGGGGGGCGGGGGTCCCCAGCCCCAGCATTTT. The encoded protein is CASSLGGGGPQPQHF.

The V gene is TRBV5-1, the J gene TRBJ1-1, with 8 bases that match TRBD1. CDR1 and CDR2 from the germline V gene are SGHRS and YFSETQ. V lost 0 bases to trimming and J lost 6 bases; unmatched junction nucleotides: 4. CDR3 length equals 14 residues. In nucleotides, the CDR3 is TGCGCCAGCAGCTTGGGGGACAGGTTGGCTGAAGCTTTCTTT. It specifies CASSLGDRLAEAFF.

This chain connects TRBV5-6 to TRBJ2-7; 10 bases map to TRBD2. The trim removed 3 bases at V and 2 bases at J, leaving 5 bases unmatched. CDR1 and CDR2 from the germline V gene are SGHDT and YYEEEE. This CDR3 contains 15 residues. The CDR3 here is CASSSPSGRAYEQYF. Here the CDR3 DNA reads TGTGCCAGCAGCTCACCGAGCGGGAGGGCCTACGAGCAGTACTTC.

Of note for this clone: Other DNA sequences in this sample translate to the same CDR3. This sequence joins TRBV5-1 and TRBJ2-1; 11 bases agree with TRBD2. CDR1 and CDR2 from the germline V gene are SGHRS and YFSETQ. The CDR3 loop spans 15 amino acids. V trimming: 3 bases; J trimming: 6 bases; junction bases outside the gene matches: 5. For the CDR3, the DNA is TGCGCCAGCAGCTCCCTAGCGGGGGGCCCCAATGAGCAGTTCTTC. This codes for CASSSLAGGPNEQFF.

The table lists this clone with a few counts. V gene TRBV5-8 combines with J gene TRBJ1-4, with TRBD1 identical over 8 bases. After removal of 3 bases from V and 8 bases from J, the junction contained 9 bases not matched to a gene. The CDR3 is made up of 15 amino acids. In germline, CDR1 is SGHTS, CDR2 YDEGEE. The CDR3: CASSSTRQGYEKLFF. For the CDR3, the DNA is TGTGCCAGCAGCTCGACCAGACAGGGGTACGAAAAACTGTTTTTT.

This clone was seen a handful of times. V and J are TRBV6-5 and TRBJ1-6; D remains ambiguous. The CDR3 has 13 residues. Germline V CDR1 and CDR2: MNHEY, SVGAGI. The V gene lost 4 bases and the J gene lost 0 bases, with 1 base spanning the gap. Written as DNA, the CDR3 is TGTGCCAGCAGTTCCTCCTATAATTCACCCCTCCACTTT. Amino acids: CASSSSYNSPLHF.

The rearrangement joins TRBV5-6 to TRBJ1-5, with 7 bases that match TRBD1. The germline V gene encodes CDR1 SGHDT and CDR2 YYEEEE. The CDR3 loop spans 15 amino acids. J lost 1 base, V lost 3 bases, and 4 bases had no gene match. The CDR3 region has the DNA TGTGCCAGCAGCTACAGGGGAACCAGCAATCAGCCCCAGCATTTT. Protein product: CASSYRGTSNQPQHF.

This clone showed up many times. The chain recombines TRBV10-3 with TRBJ1-5; D uncertain. The V end lost 10 bases, the J end lost 6 bases, and 19 bases lay between the germline ends. The CDR3 is made up of 14 amino acids. Germline loops: CDR1 ENHRY, CDR2 SYGVKD. DNA for the CDR3: TGTGCCACCTCTGGGTCCCAAGAGGGTCAGCCCCAGCATTTT. Translated, it gives CATSGSQEGQPQHF.